This T cell receptor (beta chain) stems from a study of shared clonotypes between healthy human individuals. DNA at 150 to 250 ng, roughly 27,000 T cell genomes, went into sorted-subset replicate PCRs. Data came from immunoSEQ multiplex PCR; TCRdb stores just in-frame clones and leaves some out. The top ten clones hold approximately 0.4% of a sample with fewer than 1.6 million clones, 98% of them seen once. Per germline, CDR1 LNHNV and CDR2 YYDKDF (reference sequence). Trimming removed 3 bases from V and 5 bases from J, with 7 bases in between. The CDR3 is 12 residues long. General study findings and limits: Among donors, the sharing of clonotypes was expected to be influenced by sequencing depth. Sharing across four donors was seen in 4.5% to 6.5% of naive CD4 clonotypes. The study sampled only blood, and tissue repertoires likely differ.

This clone was seen once. Its cognate antigen is unknown. Other DNA variants within this sample encode the same CDR3. This receptor was identified in a young man in good health. The material sequenced was naive CD4+ T cells sorted from blood. Subset noted: CD45RA+ positively selected. J is TRBJ2-5 and V is TRBV15; D remains unclear. The CDR3, as DNA: TGTGCCACCAGCAGGGTCGGGGAGACCCAGTACTTC. It codes for CATSRVGETQYF.